Presented here are 27 T cell receptor beta chains from one specimen sequenced in a study of T cell changes during pregnancy in multiple sclerosis. Assay: immunoSEQ multiplex PCR; the TCRdb copy retains only in-frame clones and omits some. The table has about 50,000 clones, 92% seen once; the top ten hold about 0.24%. This specimen was CD4+ T cells from peripheral blood mononuclear cells, taken in the second trimester of pregnancy. The receptors derive from a female donor with multiple sclerosis, enrolled in a pregnancy study.

This clone was seen just once. The genes are TRBV28 and TRBJ2-7; D gene unclear. The germline V gene has CDR1 MDHEN and CDR2 SYDVKM. The CDR3 contains 11 residues. Trimming removed 4 bases from V and 5 bases from J, with 6 bases in between. The CDR3 nucleotides read TGTGCCAGCAGTTCATACAACGAGCAGTACTTC. It translates to CASSSYNEQYF.

The chain has TRBV21-1 and TRBJ1-1; TRBD1 is taken as the D call from the table, unchecked against the DNA. TRBV21-1 is assigned pseudogene status. The CDR3 sequence is 15 residues long. The CDR3 loop is CASSTRDRVATEAFF. CDR3 sequence (DNA): TGTGCCAGCAGCACCCGGGACAGGGTAGCCACTGAAGCTTTCTTT.

This clone came up once. One junction end does not reproduce the germline sequence, and a read error may be involved. CDR3 sequence (DNA): TGTGCTAGCAGCCCCCGCGCGGGGGTGGAGACCCAGTACTTC. Its protein is CASSPRAGVETQYF. The chain combines TRBV7-7 with TRBJ2-5; 7 nucleotides line up with TRBD2. CDR3 length: 14 residues. Germline CDR1 is SSHAT and CDR2 is FNYEAQ (reference sequence).

J is TRBJ1-1 and V is TRBV25-1; tentative D call: TRBD1 (5 bases). This CDR3 has 12 residues. V was clipped by 5 bases and J by 11 bases, with 15 bases between them. Germline assignment: CDR1 MGHDK and CDR2 SYGVNS. This CDR3 reads CASSPRIGDAFF. DNA for the CDR3: TGTGCCAGCAGTCCTAGAATAGGGGATGCTTTCTTT.

The V and J genes are TRBV7-9 and TRBJ1-1, with TRBD1 matching 8 bases. Looked up from germline, CDR1 is SEHNR and CDR2 is FQNEAQ (reference sequence). Trimming removed 5 bases from V and 1 base from J; junction bases left unmatched: 3. The CDR3 has 14 amino acids. The CDR3 loop is CASSGDRPNTEAFF. The CDR3 nucleotides read TGTGCCAGCAGCGGGGACAGGCCGAACACTGAAGCTTTCTTT.

CDR3 bases: TGTGCCAGCAGCTCAAGTGGACAGAAGAACACTGAAGCTTTCTTT. Its protein product is CASSSSGQKNTEAFF. The chain is built from TRBV9 and TRBJ1-1; weak D call: TRBD1 (6 bases). Per the germline V gene, CDR1 is SGDLS and CDR2 is YYNGEE. There are 15 residues in the CDR3. The V gene lost 4 bases and the J gene lost 1 base, with 14 bases spanning the gap.

The chain employs TRBV30 and TRBJ2-7; a possible D gene is TRBD2 (7 bases). V was clipped by 6 bases and J by 0 bases, with 21 bases between them. Germline V gives CDR1 GTSNPN, CDR2 SVGIG (reference sequence). This CDR3 spans 16 amino acids. Here the CDR3 reads CACQNPAGANSYEQYF. In DNA form, the CDR3 reads TGTGCCTGTCAGAACCCGGCGGGGGCCAACTCCTACGAGCAGTACTTC.

This clone was counted once. The chain has TRBV5-1 and TRBJ2-5; TRBD2 matches at 7 bases. Per the germline V gene, CDR1 is SGHRS and CDR2 is YFSETQ. Unmatched junction bases numbered 4, after V lost 1 base and J lost 1 base. The CDR3 is 15 amino acids. The CDR3 spells CASSLRGVSQETQYF. Written as DNA, the CDR3 is TGCGCCAGCAGCTTGCGGGGGGTATCCCAAGAGACCCAGTACTTC.

The chain links TRBV6-5 to TRBJ2-7, with D unclear. The CDR3 sequence is 12 residues long. In germline, CDR1 is MNHEY, CDR2 SVGAGI. Trimming pared 6 bases from V and 3 bases from J, leaving 9 bases between. This chain's CDR3 is CASSRTYYEQYF. The CDR3 DNA reads as TGTGCCAGCAGCCGTACTTACTACGAGCAGTACTTC.

J is TRBJ1-1 and V is TRBV5-1; D uncertain. The CDR3 spans 14 residues. Trimming took off 4 bases at V and 1 base at J, with 11 bases between the two ends. CDR1 is SGHRS, CDR2 YFSETQ, per germline. The CDR3 DNA follows: TGCGCCAGCAGCCCGACGGACTCGAACACTGAAGCTTTCTTT. Residues: CASSPTDSNTEAFF.

This chain uses TRBV9 with TRBJ1-5; perhaps TRBD1 as D (6 bases). Trimming stripped 1 base from V and 0 bases from J, with 8 bases between. In germline, CDR1 is SGDLS, CDR2 YYNGEE. The CDR3 extends over 15 amino acids. CDR3 DNA sequence: TGTGCCAGCAGCGTATCAGGGGATAGCAATCAGCCCCAGCATTTT. It is translated as CASSVSGDSNQPQHF.

The chain links TRBV6-5 to TRBJ1-5; 7 nucleotides line up with TRBD1. The CDR3 covers 15 residues. CDR1 and CDR2 from the germline V gene are MNHEY and SVGAGI. Losses at the gene ends were 6 bases for V and 4 bases for J; bases not matched to a gene: 9. CDR3 residues: CASSLQGGKNQPQHF. CDR3 DNA sequence: TGTGCCAGCAGCCTGCAGGGGGGTAAAAATCAGCCCCAGCATTTT.

This rearrangement joins TRBV9 to TRBJ1-2; D remains ambiguous. Per the germline V gene, CDR1 is SGDLS and CDR2 is YYNGEE. The length of the CDR3 is 15 residues. Trimming removed 3 bases at V and 0 bases at J, with 12 bases between. The CDR3 DNA follows: TGTGCCAGCAGCGACACAGTGGCAGCTAACTATGGCTACACCTTC. This encodes CASSDTVAANYGYTF. Full variable domain (remainder filled in from reference TRBV9 and TRBJ1-2): DSGVTQTPKHLITATGQRVTLRCSPRSGDLSVYWYQQSLDQGLQFLIQYYNGEERAKGNILERFSAQQFPDLHSELNLSSLELGDSALYFCASSDTVAANYGYTFGSGTRLTVV.

The CDR3 here is CASSQVGTTYEQYF. CDR3 nucleotide sequence: TGCGCCAGCAGCCAGGTCGGGACTACCTACGAGCAGTACTTC. This sequence joins TRBV4-1 and TRBJ2-7, with 7 bases matching TRBD2. V lost 3 bases, J lost 2 bases, and 4 bases stayed unmatched. Germline V gene data show CDR1 as MGHRA and CDR2 as YSYEKL. This CDR3 region has 14 residues.

The CDR3 coding sequence is TGCGCCAGCAGCTTGGCGACTAGGACAGGTTTTATCTCCTACGAGCAGTACTTC. Its translation: CASSLATRTGFISYEQYF. The gene calls are TRBV5-1 and TRBJ2-7; D may be TRBD1 (7 bases). The length of the CDR3 is 18 residues. The V gene lost 0 bases and the J gene lost 0 bases, with 19 bases spanning the gap. The germline V gene has CDR1 SGHRS and CDR2 YFSETQ.

The chain employs TRBV10-3 and TRBJ2-5, with D uncertain. The germline CDR1 and CDR2 sequences are ENHRY and SYGVKD. Trimming took 2 bases from V and 3 from J, leaving 4 bases between them. The CDR3 is 12 residues long. CDR3 sequence reads: CAISEQKETQYF. The CDR3 nucleotides read TGTGCCATCAGTGAGCAGAAAGAGACCCAGTACTTC.

This chain uses TRBV5-1 with TRBJ1-2; D is perhaps TRBD1 (6 bases). V was shortened by 3 bases and J by 4 bases, with 19 bases between the two germline ends. The CDR3 is made up of 16 amino acids. The germline V gene encodes CDR1 SGHRS and CDR2 YFSETQ. CDR3: CASSSATLGQPYGYTF. DNA of the CDR3: TGCGCCAGCAGCTCTGCGACGCTTGGACAGCCCTATGGCTACACCTTC.

The genes are TRBV18 and TRBJ2-2, with 8 nucleotides matching TRBD1. J was trimmed by 6 bases and V by 0 bases; bases with no gene match: 6. There are 16 residues in the CDR3. The germline V gene has CDR1 KGHSH and CDR2 LQKENI. The CDR3 nucleotides are TGTGCCAGCTCACCACCGTTCCAGGGGGCCGCCGGGGAGCTGTTTTTT. Protein sequence: CASSPPFQGAAGELFF.

This chain uses TRBV27 with TRBJ1-2; D call uncertain. Per the germline V gene, CDR1 is MNHEY and CDR2 is SMNVEV (reference sequence). The V end was cut by 2 bases, the J end by 6 bases, with 16 bases between. This CDR3 has 15 residues. The CDR3 region has the DNA TGTGCCAGCAGTTTAGTGGCGGGCCCGGTGGATGGCTACACCTTC. Its protein is CASSLVAGPVDGYTF.

DNA of the CDR3: TGCAGCGTTGTTGAGGGGGCAGATACGCAGTATTTT. It is translated as CSVVEGADTQYF. The J gene is TRBJ2-3, the V gene TRBV29-1, with a possible D match to TRBD1 (6 bases). The V gene's germline CDR1 is SQVTM and CDR2 ANQGSEA. This CDR3 is 12 amino acids long. V lost 4 bases to trimming and J lost 4 bases, with 9 bases between them.

The chain is built from TRBV5-1 and TRBJ2-1, with 10 nucleotides matching TRBD2. CDR1 is SGHRS and CDR2 is YFSETQ in the germline V gene. Germline trimming cut 0 bases from V and 8 bases from J; bases unmatched to any gene: 5. CDR3 length: 15 amino acids. CDR3 bases: TGCGCCAGCAGCTTGGTATCTAGCGGGAGCCATGAGCAGTTCTTC. Protein sequence: CASSLVSSGSHEQFF. The full variable domain, with the rest looked up from reference TRBV5-1 and TRBJ2-1, is KAGVTQTPRYLIKTRGQQVTLSCSPISGHRSVSWYQQTPGQGLQFLFEYFSETQRNKGNFPGRFSGRQFSNSRSEMNVSTLELGDSALYLCASSLVSSGSHEQFFGPGTRLTVL.

V and J are TRBV7-2 and TRBJ2-1, with a tentative D call TRBD1 (5 bases). The CDR3 contains 15 residues. Trimming removed 2 bases from V and 5 bases from J, with 13 bases in between. CDR1 is SGHTA and CDR2 is FQGNSA in the germline V gene. The CDR3 coding sequence is TGTGCCAGCAGCTTAAAGTCAGGGAACCACAATGAGCAGTTCTTC. It yields the protein CASSLKSGNHNEQFF.

The rearrangement links TRBV7-9 to TRBJ1-1; TRBD1 agrees at 8 bases. Germline values: CDR1 SEHNR, CDR2 FQNEAQ (reference sequence). The CDR3 is made up of 16 amino acids. V gave up 4 bases and J gave up 5 bases; unmatched junction bases: 12. Written as DNA, the CDR3 is TGTGCCAGCAGCTCCCTTCTCGACAGGGGAGGGACTGAAGCTTTCTTT. Its protein is CASSSLLDRGGTEAFF. Drawing the rest from reference TRBV7-9 and TRBJ1-1, the complete variable domain is DTGVSQNPRHKITKRGQNVTFRCDPISEHNRLYWYRQTLGQGPEFLTYFQNEAQLEKSRLLSDRFSAERPKGSFSTLEIQRTEQGDSAMYLCASSSLLDRGGTEAFFGQGTRLTVV.

The gene calls are TRBV5-1 and TRBJ2-7, with D possibly TRBD1 on 6 matching bases. Trimming removed 3 bases at V and 0 bases at J, with 10 bases between. The CDR3 loop spans 14 amino acids. Germline loops: CDR1 SGHRS, CDR2 YFSETQ. The CDR3 reads CASSSRTDSYEQYF. CDR3 coding DNA: TGCGCCAGCAGCTCCAGGACAGACTCCTACGAGCAGTACTTC.

CDR3 sequence reads: CASSLEGAGGSPLHF. The CDR3 coding sequence is TGTGCCAGCAGCTTGGAGGGCGCAGGGGGCTCCCCCCTCCACTTT. The chain combines TRBV5-8 with TRBJ1-6; the match to TRBD1 covers 8 bases. The J segment lost 13 bases and the V segment lost 0 bases, leaving 9 bases of the junction unmatched. The CDR3 is 15 amino acids. Germline CDR1 reads SGHTS; CDR2 reads YDEGEE.

V is TRBV9 and J is TRBJ1-1; 7 bases align to TRBD1. Looked up from germline, CDR1 is SGDLS and CDR2 is YYNGEE. The V segment lost 3 bases and the J segment 11 bases; nucleotides outside the gene matches: 10. The CDR3 covers 13 residues. The CDR3, as DNA: TGTGCCAGCAGCGCGGGCCTGACAGGGTTGGCTTTCTTT. This codes for CASSAGLTGLAFF.

J is TRBJ1-1 and V is TRBV19; D might be TRBD1 (6 bases). Trimming took off 4 bases at V and 5 bases at J, with 14 bases between the two ends. Germline V gene data show CDR1 as LNHDA and CDR2 as SQIVND (reference sequence). The length of the CDR3 is 14 residues. CDR3 coding DNA: TGTGCCAGTAGTAAACAGGGACCTTGGACTGAAGCTTTCTTT. Protein sequence: CASSKQGPWTEAFF.